This TCR beta chain derives from a study of graft-versus-host responses after intestinal transplantation (dated by TCRdb to the early 2020s). Describing the broader study: Recipients received multivisceral, liver-intestinal, or isolated intestinal transplants. Of the 20 to 25 intestinal transplant recipients enrolled in the cohort, one of whom was a retransplant, a few patients without pretransplant specimens were excluded. All recipients received anti-thymocyte globulin induction followed by maintenance tacrolimus and steroids for 3 to 4 years. A peak of at least 4% donor T cells among recipient peripheral blood mononuclear cells was the definition used for donor T cell macrochimerism. To identify alloreactive clones, pre-transplant mixed lymphocyte reaction products were sequenced and compared with unstimulated pre-transplant donor and recipient T cells. Bulk TCR-beta CDR3 sequencing was used to track graft-versus-host and host-versus-graft alloreactive T cell clones in the graft, circulation and bone marrow after intestinal transplantation. Samples from a few later patients were sequenced in-house on an Illumina MiSeq with MiXCR processing rather than by the commercial service.

Per the publication, the time point label means: cells obtained before transplantation from donor or recipient. CD3+CD4+ and CD3+CD8+ populations were FACS-sorted from unstimulated pre-transplant donor and recipient cells taken from spleen or lymph nodes. About this clone itself: Its antigen is still unknown. It has no much larger one-base neighbor in the sample; base qualities were not kept.

V has 4 bases trimmed and J has 5 bases trimmed; junction bases matching no gene number 10. As encoded in the germline V gene, CDR1 is MGHRA while CDR2 is YSYEKL. The CDR3 contains 17 residues, cysteine and phenylalanine counted. Just CDR3 DNA is preserved here, 51 bases in frame from base 1. The investigation overall reported the following: The relatively low number and heterogeneity of intestinal transplant patients limited the conclusions. Early after transplant, peak levels of circulating GvH clones were found to be associated with declines in HvG clones. GvH clones turned up in recipient bone marrow, with some appearing earlier in ileal mucosa or blood, a pattern consistent with an intestinal mucosal origin. High GvH to HvG T cell clonal ratios were observed in the allografts of patients with donor T cell macrochimerism.

Library construction relied on the immunoSEQ multiplex PCR assay. In most patients, genomic DNA was isolated using the Qiagen DNeasy Blood and Tissue Kit and sent frozen to Adaptive Biotechnologies for TCR sequencing. For most patients, genomic DNA was subjected to high-throughput TCR-beta CDR3 sequencing by Adaptive Biotechnologies. For the original study's pipeline: TCR sequencing data for approximately 19 patients were retrieved from Adaptive's ImmunoSEQ software; three other patients were processed with MiXCR and VDJtools. To correct CD4 versus CD8 sorting errors, sequences present in both subsets at a frequency ratio below 5:1 were removed. CDR3 nucleotide sequences shared by donor and recipient were removed because the origin of these sequences could not be assigned. Alloreactive clones required at least 2-fold expansion over unstimulated cells and minimum CFSE-low frequency of 0.002% (template counts) or 0.001% (read counts). Clones were considered mappable if detected in sequenced pre-transplant spleen, lymph node, or MLR CFSE-low populations of the donor or recipient. Cumulative frequency of alloreactive clones was calculated as a percentage of all sequences weighted by copy number. TCRdb stores this immuneACCESS table with in-frame sequences only. Part of the clones is absent; in the studies checked, under half of the shortfall reflects unresolved V genes, and no reason is known for the rest. V and J calls and clone size come straight from that table; D and trimming were deduced from the DNA. The sample includes tens of thousands of clones, with about 94% observed a single time. Jointly, the top ten make up around 0.57% of the sample.

The receptor was derived from a human donor who received an intestinal transplant. The sequencing here drew on unstimulated CD8+ T cells sorted from spleen or lymph node cells, taken before intestinal transplant. The sequence is built from TRBV4-1 and TRBJ1-5, with 11 middle bases fitting TRBD1. Read as DNA, the sequence is TGCGCCAGCAGCCGCGGGACAGGGGGGCTTGTCTATCAGCCCCAGCATTTT. It encodes CASSRGTGGLVYQPQHF.